This TCR beta chain was documented in a study of shared clonotypes between healthy human individuals. Everyone who donated was a Caucasian adult who lived in Nashville, Tennessee. The study ran the assay at deep level. Replicate PCRs were loaded with approximately 300 ng DNA from unsorted PBMC, about 30,000 T cell genomes. Spread over ten immunoSEQ deep assay plates, unsorted PBMC DNA underwent sequencing. The method was immunoSEQ multiplex PCR; TCRdb's version includes in-frame clones alone and lacks a portion of them. This table holds about half a million clones, 79% found once. After removal of 4 bases from V and 5 bases from J, the junction contained 7 bases not matched to a gene. Germline lookup yields CDR1 SGDLS and CDR2 YYNGEE. The CDR3 sequence is 15 residues long.

This clonotype originated in a woman aged 40 to 55 in good health. Some clones in this sample may be carry-over from other donors' samples. The sample was PBMCs. This chain connects TRBV9 to TRBJ1-4; 8 nucleotides agree with TRBD1. The DNA of the CDR3 is TGTGCCAGCAGCACTCCAGGGGGCGCGAATGAAAAACTGTTTTTT. Encoded protein: CASSTPGGANEKLFF. Full variable domain (rest looked up from reference TRBV9 and TRBJ1-4): DSGVTQTPKHLITATGQRVTLRCSPRSGDLSVYWYQQSLDQGLQFLIQYYNGEERAKGNILERFSAQQFPDLHSELNLSSLELGDSALYFCASSTPGGANEKLFFGSGTQLSVL.